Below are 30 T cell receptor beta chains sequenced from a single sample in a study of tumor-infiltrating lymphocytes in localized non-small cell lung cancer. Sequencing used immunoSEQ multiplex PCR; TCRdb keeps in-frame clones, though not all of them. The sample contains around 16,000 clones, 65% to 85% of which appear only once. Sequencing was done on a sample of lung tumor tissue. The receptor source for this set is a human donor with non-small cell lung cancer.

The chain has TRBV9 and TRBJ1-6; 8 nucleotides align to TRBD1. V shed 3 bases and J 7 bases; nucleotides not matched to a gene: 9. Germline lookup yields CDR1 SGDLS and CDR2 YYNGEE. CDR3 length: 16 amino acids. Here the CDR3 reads CASSDPGQGSNSPLHF. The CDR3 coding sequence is TGTGCCAGCAGCGACCCAGGACAGGGCTCGAATTCACCCCTCCACTTT.

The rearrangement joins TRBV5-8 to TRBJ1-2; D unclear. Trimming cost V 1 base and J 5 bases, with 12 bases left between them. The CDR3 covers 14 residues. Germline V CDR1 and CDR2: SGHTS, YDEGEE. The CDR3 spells CASSLKAQIYGYTF. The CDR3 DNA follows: TGTGCCAGCAGCTTGAAAGCACAGATTTATGGCTACACCTTC.

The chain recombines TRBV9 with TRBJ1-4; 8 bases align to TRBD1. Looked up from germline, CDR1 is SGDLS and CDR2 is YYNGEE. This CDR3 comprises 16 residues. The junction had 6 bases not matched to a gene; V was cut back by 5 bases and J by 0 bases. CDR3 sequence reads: CASSRQGAATNEKLFF. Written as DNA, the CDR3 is TGTGCCAGCAGTCGTCAGGGGGCGGCAACTAATGAAAAACTGTTTTTT.

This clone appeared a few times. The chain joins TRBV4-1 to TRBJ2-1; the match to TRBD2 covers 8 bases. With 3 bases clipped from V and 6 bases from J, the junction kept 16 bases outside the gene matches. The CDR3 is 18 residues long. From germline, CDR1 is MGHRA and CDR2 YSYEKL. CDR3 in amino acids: CASSHGTTRTGGGNEQFF. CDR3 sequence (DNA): TGCGCCAGCAGCCACGGAACCACTAGAACGGGAGGGGGCAATGAGCAGTTCTTC.

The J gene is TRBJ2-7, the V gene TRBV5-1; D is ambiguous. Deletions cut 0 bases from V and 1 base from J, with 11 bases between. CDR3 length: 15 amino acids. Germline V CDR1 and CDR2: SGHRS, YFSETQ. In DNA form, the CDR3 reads TGCGCCAGCAGCTTGGCTGGCGTTCGGTCCTACGAGCAGTACTTC. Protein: CASSLAGVRSYEQYF.

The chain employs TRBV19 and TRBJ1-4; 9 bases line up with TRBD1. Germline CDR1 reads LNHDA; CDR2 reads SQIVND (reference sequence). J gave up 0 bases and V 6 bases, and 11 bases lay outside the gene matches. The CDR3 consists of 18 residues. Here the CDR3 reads CASSRDRAVGATNEKLFF. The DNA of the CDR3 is TGTGCCAGTAGCCGGGACAGGGCTGTAGGAGCAACTAATGAAAAACTGTTTTTT.

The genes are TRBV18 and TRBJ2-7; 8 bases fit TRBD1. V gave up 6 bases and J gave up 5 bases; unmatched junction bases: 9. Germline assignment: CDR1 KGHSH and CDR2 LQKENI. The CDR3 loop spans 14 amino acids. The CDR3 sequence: CASSLGQGGNEQYF. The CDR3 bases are TGTGCCAGCTCCCTTGGACAGGGCGGGAACGAGCAGTACTTC.

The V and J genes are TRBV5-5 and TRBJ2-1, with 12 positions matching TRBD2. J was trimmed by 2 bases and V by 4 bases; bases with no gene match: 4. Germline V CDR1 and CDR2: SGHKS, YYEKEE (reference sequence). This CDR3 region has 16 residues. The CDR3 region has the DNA TGTGCCAGCAGCCCCCTAGCGGGGGGGCCCTACAATGAGCAGTTCTTC. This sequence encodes CASSPLAGGPYNEQFF.

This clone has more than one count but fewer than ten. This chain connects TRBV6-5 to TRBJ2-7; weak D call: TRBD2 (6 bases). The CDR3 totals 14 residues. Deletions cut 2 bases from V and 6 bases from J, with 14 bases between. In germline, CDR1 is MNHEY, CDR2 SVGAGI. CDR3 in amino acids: CASSYGAGLVEQYF. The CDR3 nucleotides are TGTGCCAGCAGTTACGGGGCGGGATTGGTCGAGCAGTACTTC.

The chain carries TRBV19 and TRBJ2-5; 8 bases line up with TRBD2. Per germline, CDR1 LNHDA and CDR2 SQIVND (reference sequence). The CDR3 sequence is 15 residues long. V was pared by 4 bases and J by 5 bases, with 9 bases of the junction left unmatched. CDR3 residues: CASSRLRGAVETQYF. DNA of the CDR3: TGTGCCAGTAGTAGGCTGCGGGGGGCGGTGGAGACCCAGTACTTC.

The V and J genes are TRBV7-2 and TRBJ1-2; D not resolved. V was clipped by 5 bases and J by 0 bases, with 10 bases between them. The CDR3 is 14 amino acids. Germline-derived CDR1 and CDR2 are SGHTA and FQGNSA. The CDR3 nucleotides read TGTGCCAGCAGCGCTGAACTAACTAACTATGGCTACACCTTC. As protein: CASSAELTNYGYTF.

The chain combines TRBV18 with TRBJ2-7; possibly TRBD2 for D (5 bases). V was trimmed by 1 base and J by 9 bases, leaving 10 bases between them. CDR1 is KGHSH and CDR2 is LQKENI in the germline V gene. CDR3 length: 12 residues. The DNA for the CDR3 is TGTGCCAGCTCACCACTGAGGGCTGTGCAGTACTTC. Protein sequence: CASSPLRAVQYF.

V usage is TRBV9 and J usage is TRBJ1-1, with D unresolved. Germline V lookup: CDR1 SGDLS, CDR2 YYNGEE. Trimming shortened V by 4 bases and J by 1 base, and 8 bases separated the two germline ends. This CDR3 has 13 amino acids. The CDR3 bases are TGTGCCAGCAGCCTCCTGGAGAACACTGAAGCTTTCTTT. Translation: CASSLLENTEAFF.

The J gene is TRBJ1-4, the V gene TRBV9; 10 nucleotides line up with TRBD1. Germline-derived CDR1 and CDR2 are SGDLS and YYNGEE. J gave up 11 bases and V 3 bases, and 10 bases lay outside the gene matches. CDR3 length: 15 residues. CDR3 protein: CASSGSGTGASKLFF. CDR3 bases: TGTGCCAGCAGCGGATCCGGGACAGGGGCCAGTAAACTGTTTTTT.

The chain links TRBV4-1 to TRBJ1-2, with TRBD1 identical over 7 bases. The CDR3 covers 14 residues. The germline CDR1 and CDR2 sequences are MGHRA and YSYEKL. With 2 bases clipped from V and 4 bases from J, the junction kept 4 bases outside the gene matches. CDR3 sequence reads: CASSQQTGTYGYTF. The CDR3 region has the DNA TGCGCCAGCAGCCAACAGACAGGGACCTATGGCTACACCTTC.

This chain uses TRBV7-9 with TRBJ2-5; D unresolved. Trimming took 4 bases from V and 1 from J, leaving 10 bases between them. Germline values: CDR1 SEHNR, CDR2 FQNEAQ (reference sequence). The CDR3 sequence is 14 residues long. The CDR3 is CASSYVGTQETQYF. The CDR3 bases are TGTGCCAGCAGCTACGTAGGCACCCAAGAGACCCAGTACTTC.

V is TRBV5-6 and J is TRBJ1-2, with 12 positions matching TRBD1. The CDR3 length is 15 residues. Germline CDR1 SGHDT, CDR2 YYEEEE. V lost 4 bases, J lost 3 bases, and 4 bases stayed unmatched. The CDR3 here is CASSPGQGAYYGYTF. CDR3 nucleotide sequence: TGTGCCAGCAGCCCGGGACAGGGGGCCTACTATGGCTACACCTTC.

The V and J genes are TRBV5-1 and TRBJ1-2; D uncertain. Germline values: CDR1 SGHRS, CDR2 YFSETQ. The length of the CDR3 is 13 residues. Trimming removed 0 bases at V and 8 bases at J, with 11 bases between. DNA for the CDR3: TGCGCCAGCAGCTTGGCGGAGGGAGTCGGCTACACCTTC. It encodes CASSLAEGVGYTF.

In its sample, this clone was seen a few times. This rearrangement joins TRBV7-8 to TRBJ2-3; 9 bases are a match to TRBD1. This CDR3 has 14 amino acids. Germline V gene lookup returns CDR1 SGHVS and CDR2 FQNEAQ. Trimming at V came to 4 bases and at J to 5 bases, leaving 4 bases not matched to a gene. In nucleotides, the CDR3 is TGTGCCAGCAGCTCGACAGGGGGGCAAGATACGCAGTATTTT. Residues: CASSSTGGQDTQYF.

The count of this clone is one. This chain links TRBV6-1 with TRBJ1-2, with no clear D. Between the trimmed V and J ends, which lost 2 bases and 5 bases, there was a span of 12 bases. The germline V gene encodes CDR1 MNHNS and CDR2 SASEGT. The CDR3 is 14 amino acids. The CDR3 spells CASSERRSPYGYTF. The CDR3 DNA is TGTGCCAGCAGTGAACGCAGGAGCCCGTATGGCTACACCTTC.

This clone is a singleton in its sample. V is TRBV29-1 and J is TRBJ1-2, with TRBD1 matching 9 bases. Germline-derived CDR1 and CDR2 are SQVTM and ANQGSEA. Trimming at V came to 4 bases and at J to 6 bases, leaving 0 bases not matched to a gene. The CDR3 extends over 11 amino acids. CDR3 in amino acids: CSVGQGDGYTF. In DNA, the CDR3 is TGCAGCGTTGGACAGGGGGATGGCTACACCTTC.

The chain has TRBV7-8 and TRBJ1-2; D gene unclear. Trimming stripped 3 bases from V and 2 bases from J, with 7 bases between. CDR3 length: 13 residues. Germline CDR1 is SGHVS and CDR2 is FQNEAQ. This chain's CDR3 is CASSFSSNYGYTF. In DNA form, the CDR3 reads TGTGCCAGCAGCTTTTCTTCCAACTATGGCTACACCTTC.

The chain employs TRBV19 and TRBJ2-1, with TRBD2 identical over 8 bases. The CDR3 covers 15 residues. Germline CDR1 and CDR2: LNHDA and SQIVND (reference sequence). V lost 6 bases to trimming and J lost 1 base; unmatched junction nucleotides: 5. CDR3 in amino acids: CASSTLAGSYNEQFF. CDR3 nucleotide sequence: TGTGCCAGTAGCACTCTAGCGGGTTCCTACAATGAGCAGTTCTTC.

CDR3 residues: CASSGGPASNTGELFF. The CDR3 DNA reads TGTGCCAGCAGCGGAGGGCCGGCTTCGAACACCGGGGAGCTGTTTTTT. The V and J genes are TRBV9 and TRBJ2-2; D perhaps matches TRBD2 (5 bases). This CDR3 contains 16 residues. The germline V gene has CDR1 SGDLS and CDR2 YYNGEE. V dropped 3 bases and J dropped 0 bases, with 12 bases sitting between them.

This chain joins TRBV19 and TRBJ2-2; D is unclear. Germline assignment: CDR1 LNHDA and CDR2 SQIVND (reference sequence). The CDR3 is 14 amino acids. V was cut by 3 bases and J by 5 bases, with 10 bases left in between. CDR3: CASSIGWGTGELFF. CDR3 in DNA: TGTGCCAGTAGTATTGGGTGGGGAACCGGGGAGCTGTTTTTT.

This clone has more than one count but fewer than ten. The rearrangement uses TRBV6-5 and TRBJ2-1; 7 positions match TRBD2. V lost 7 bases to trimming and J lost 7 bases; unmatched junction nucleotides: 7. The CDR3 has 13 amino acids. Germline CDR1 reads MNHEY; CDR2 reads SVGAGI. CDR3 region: CASIGRERNEQFF. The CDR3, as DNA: TGTGCCAGCATCGGGCGGGAGCGGAATGAGCAGTTCTTC.

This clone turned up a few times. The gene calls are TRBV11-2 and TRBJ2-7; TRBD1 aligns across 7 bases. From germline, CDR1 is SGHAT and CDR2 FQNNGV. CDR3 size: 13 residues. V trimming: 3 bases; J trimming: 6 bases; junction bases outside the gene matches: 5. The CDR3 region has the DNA TGTGCCAGCAGCTTCGGGACAGAGAGCGAGCAGTACTTC. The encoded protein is CASSFGTESEQYF.

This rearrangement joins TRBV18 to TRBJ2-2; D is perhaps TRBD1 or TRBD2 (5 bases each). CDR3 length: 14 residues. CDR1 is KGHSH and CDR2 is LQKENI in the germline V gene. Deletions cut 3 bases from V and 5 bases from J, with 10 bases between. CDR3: CASSPRDGTGELFF. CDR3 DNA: TGTGCCAGCTCACCCAGGGACGGAACCGGGGAGCTGTTTTTT.

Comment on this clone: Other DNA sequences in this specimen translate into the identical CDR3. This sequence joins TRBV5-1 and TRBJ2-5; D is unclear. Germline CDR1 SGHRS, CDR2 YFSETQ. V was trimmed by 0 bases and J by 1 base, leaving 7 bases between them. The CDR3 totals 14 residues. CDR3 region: CASSLAGGQETQYF. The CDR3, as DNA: TGCGCCAGCAGCTTGGCTGGCGGCCAAGAGACCCAGTACTTC.

The CDR3 sequence: CASTEAGGEQYF. The DNA for the CDR3 is TGTGCCAGTACCGAAGCGGGGGGCGAGCAGTACTTC. The chain combines TRBV7-9 with TRBJ2-7; TRBD2 agrees at 9 bases. Germline trimming cut 9 bases from V and 6 bases from J; bases unmatched to any gene: 6. Germline assignment: CDR1 SEHNR and CDR2 FQNEAQ (reference sequence). The CDR3 consists of 12 residues. The full variable domain, completed using reference TRBV7-9 and TRBJ2-7, is DTGVSQNPRHKITKRGQNVTFRCDPISEHNRLYWYRQTLGQGPEFLTYFQNEAQLEKSRLLSDRFSAERPKGSFSTLEIQRTEQGDSAMYLCASTEAGGEQYFGPGTRLTVT.